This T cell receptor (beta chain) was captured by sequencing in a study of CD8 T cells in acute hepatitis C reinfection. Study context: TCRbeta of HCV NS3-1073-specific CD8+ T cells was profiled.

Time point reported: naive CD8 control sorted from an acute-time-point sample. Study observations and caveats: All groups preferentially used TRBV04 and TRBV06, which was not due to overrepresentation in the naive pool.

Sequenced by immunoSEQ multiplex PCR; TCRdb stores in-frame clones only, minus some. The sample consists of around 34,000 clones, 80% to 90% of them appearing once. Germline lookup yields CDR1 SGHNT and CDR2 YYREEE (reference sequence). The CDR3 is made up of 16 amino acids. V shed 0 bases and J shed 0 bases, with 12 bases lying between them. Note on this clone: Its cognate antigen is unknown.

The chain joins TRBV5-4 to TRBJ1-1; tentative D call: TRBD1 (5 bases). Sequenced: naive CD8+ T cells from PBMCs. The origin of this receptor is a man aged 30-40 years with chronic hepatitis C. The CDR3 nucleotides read TGTGCCAGCAGCTTGGTCGGTTGGGGGATGAACACTGAAGCTTTCTTT. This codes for CASSLVGWGMNTEAFF.